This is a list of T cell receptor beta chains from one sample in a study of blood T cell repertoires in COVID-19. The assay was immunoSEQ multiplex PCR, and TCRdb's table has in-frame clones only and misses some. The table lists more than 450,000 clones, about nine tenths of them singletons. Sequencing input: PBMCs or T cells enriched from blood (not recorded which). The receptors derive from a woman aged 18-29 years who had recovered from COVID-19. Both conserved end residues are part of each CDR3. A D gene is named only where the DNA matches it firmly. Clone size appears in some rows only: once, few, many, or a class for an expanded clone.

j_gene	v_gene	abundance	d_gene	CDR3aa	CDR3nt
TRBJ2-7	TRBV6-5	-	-	CASGRLHEQYF	TGTGCCAGCGGGAGACTCCACGAGCAGTACTTC
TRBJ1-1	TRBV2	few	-	CASTLGAGGTEAFF	TGTGCCAGCACTTTGGGGGCGGGGGGCACTGAAGCTTTCTTT
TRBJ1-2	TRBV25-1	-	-	CASSPDTSEGIRYYGYTF	TGTGCCAGCAGTCCGGACACCTCGGAGGGCATCCGGTACTATGGCTACACCTTC
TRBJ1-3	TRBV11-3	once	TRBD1	CASSPGQGPSGDTIYF	TGTGCCAGCAGCCCGGGACAGGGGCCATCGGGGGACACCATATATTTT
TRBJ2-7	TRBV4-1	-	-	CASSQAPPSFAPEYEQYF	TGCGCCAGCAGCCAAGCCCCACCGAGTTTCGCGCCCGAATACGAGCAGTACTTC
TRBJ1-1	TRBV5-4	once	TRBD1	CASSPTRQGWTEAFF	TGTGCCAGCAGTCCTACCCGACAGGGTTGGACTGAAGCTTTCTTT
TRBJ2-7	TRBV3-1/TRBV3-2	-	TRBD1	CASSQDERGLNEQYF	TGTGCCAGCAGCCAAGACGAGAGGGGGCTCAACGAGCAGTACTTC
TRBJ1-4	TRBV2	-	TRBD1	CASRTGTGGRSGEKLFF	TGTGCCAGCAGAACCGGGACAGGGGGCCGCAGTGGTGAAAAACTGTTTTTT
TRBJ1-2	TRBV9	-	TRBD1	CASSGQGGGYTF	TGTGCCAGCAGCGGACAGGGAGGTGGCTACACCTTC
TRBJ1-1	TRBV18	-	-	CASSGANTEAFF	TGTGCCAGCTCCGGAGCGAACACTGAAGCTTTCTTT
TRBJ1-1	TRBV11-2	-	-	CATDRLNTEAFF	TGTGCCACGGACAGATTGAACACTGAAGCTTTCTTT
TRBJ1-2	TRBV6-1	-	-	CASSEGGQYGYTF	TGTGCCAGCAGTGAAGGGGGACAATATGGCTACACCTTC
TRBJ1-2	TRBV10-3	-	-	CATGSILQGGNGYTF	TGTGCCACCGGTTCCATATTACAGGGTGGGAATGGCTACACCTTC
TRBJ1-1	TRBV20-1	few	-	CSASGRGGFDAEAFF	TGCAGTGCTAGTGGGAGGGGGGGATTTGACGCTGAAGCTTTCTTT
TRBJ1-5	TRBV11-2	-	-	CASSLDGGAGSQPQHF	TGTGCCAGCAGCTTAGATGGGGGGGCAGGGTCCCAGCCCCAGCATTTT
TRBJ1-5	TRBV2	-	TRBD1	CASSHDREYSNQPQHF	TGTGCCAGCAGTCACGACAGGGAGTATAGCAATCAGCCCCAGCATTTT
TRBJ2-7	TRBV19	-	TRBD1	CASIPTGGYEQYF	TGTGCCAGTATTCCGACAGGGGGGTACGAGCAGTACTTC
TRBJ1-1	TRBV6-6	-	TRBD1	CASTTGDRVGTEAFF	TGTGCCAGCACCACGGGGGACAGGGTGGGAACTGAAGCTTTCTTT
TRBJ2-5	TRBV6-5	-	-	CASSLGLDLQETQYF	TGTGCCAGCAGTCTCGGACTGGACCTACAAGAGACCCAGTACTTC
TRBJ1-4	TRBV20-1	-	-	CSASLIGRLSTNEKLFF	TGCAGTGCTAGTTTAATAGGCAGGTTATCAACTAATGAAAAACTGTTTTTT
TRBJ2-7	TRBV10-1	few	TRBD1	CASSDHRGQMVEQYF	TGCGCCAGCAGTGACCACAGGGGGCAAATGGTCGAGCAGTACTTC
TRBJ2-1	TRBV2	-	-	CASHRILYQQFF	TGTGCCAGCCACCGAATACTCTATCAGCAGTTCTTC
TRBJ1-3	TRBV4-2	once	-	CASSQDWGDGNTIYF	TGTGCCAGCAGCCAAGATTGGGGGGATGGAAACACCATATATTTT
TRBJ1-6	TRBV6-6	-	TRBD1	CASSPWGQSSYNSPLHF	TGTGCCAGCAGTCCATGGGGACAGAGCTCCTATAATTCACCCCTCCACTTT
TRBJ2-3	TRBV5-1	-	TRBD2	CASSAGGQDTQYF	TGCGCCAGCAGCGCGGGGGGGCAAGATACGCAGTATTTT
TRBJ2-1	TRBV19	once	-	CASRPSTSGEQFF	TGTGCCAGTAGGCCTTCAACCTCGGGTGAGCAGTTCTTC
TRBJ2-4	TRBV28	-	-	CASSPFPGHLAKNIQYF	TGTGCCAGCAGTCCTTTTCCGGGACACCTAGCCAAAAACATTCAGTACTTC
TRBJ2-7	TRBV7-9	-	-	CASSMIRGGSYEQYF	TGTGCCAGCAGCATGATCAGGGGTGGATCCTACGAGCAGTACTTC
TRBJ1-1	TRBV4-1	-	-	CASSQVIRGGLNTEAFF	TGCGCCAGCAGCCAAGTAATAAGGGGAGGGTTGAACACTGAAGCTTTCTTT
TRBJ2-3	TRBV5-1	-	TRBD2	CASSLGASGSTDTQYF	TGCGCCAGCAGCTTGGGGGCTAGCGGGTCCACAGATACGCAGTATTTT
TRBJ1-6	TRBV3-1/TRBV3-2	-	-	CASSFQGSVTPLHF	TGTGCCAGCAGCTTTCAGGGGTCAGTCACACCCCTCCACTTT
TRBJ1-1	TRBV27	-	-	CASSNSVWVRDTEAFF	TGTGCCAGCAGTAATTCGGTTTGGGTCAGGGACACTGAAGCTTTCTTT
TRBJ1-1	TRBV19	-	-	CASSRAAPGTEAFF	TGTGCCAGTAGTAGGGCAGCCCCAGGGACTGAAGCTTTCTTT
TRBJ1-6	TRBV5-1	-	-	CASSLPGGTSPLHF	TGCGCCAGCAGCTTACCGGGGGGGACGTCACCCCTCCACTTT
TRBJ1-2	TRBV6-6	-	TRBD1	CASSQQQGNYGYTF	TGTGCCAGCAGCCAGCAACAGGGGAACTATGGCTACACCTTC
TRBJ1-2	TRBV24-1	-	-	CATSTPFAGERVLYYGYTF	TGTGCCACCAGCACCCCCTTCGCGGGGGAGCGGGTTTTATACTATGGCTACACCTTC
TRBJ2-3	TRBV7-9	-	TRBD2	CASSSNGLAADTQYF	TGTGCCAGCAGCTCAAACGGACTAGCCGCAGATACGCAGTATTTT
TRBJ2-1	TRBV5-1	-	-	CASSLGGSENEQFF	TGCGCCAGCAGCTTGGGGGGTAGCGAAAATGAGCAGTTCTTC
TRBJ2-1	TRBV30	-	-	CAWSSIDEQFF	TGTGCCTGGAGTAGTATAGATGAGCAGTTCTTC
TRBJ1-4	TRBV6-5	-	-	CASSYSSGREKLFF	TGTGCCAGCAGTTACTCCAGCGGGAGGGAAAAACTGTTTTTT
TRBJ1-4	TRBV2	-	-	CASSEITILSWINEKLFF	TGTGCCAGCAGTGAAATAACCATACTAAGTTGGATTAATGAAAAACTGTTTTTT
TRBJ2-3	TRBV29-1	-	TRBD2	CSVASVRGADTQYF	TGCAGCGTTGCAAGTGTTCGGGGGGCAGATACGCAGTATTTT
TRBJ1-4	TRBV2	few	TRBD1	CASSEGGGGLEKLFF	TGTGCCAGCAGTGAAGGTGGAGGGGGCCTAGAAAAACTGTTTTTT
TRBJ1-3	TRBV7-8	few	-	CASSLGSAGNTIYF	TGTGCCAGCAGCTTGGGCAGTGCTGGAAACACCATATATTTT
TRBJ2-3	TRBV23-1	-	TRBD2	CASSQGTSGGPRTDTQYF	TGCGCCAGCAGTCAAGGGACTAGCGGGGGTCCTCGCACAGATACGCAGTATTTT
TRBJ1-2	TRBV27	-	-	CASRGEVGGNYGYTF	TGTGCCAGCAGGGGGGAGGTGGGAGGTAACTATGGCTACACCTTC
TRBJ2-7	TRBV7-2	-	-	CASSLVQGNYEQYF	TGTGCCAGCAGCTTAGTTCAGGGGAACTACGAGCAGTACTTC
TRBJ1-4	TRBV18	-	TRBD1	CASSPGQGGEKLFF	TGTGCCAGCTCGCCGGGACAGGGAGGTGAAAAACTGTTTTTT
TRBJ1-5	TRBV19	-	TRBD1	CASAWTGERGQPQHF	TGTGCCAGCGCCTGGACAGGGGAGAGGGGCCAGCCCCAGCATTTT
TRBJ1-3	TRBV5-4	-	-	CASSLGGAGGQSSGNTIYF	TGTGCCAGCAGCTTGGGAGGGGCGGGGGGCCAGAGCTCTGGAAACACCATATATTTT
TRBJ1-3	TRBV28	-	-	CASSLGLKRSGNTIYF	TGTGCCAGCAGTTTAGGCTTAAAGAGGTCTGGAAACACCATATATTTT
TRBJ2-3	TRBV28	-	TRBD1	CASSARDRGGTDTQYF	TGTGCCAGCAGTGCCCGGGACAGGGGGGGCACAGATACGCAGTATTTT
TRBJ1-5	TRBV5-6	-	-	CASSAEGSGNQPQHF	TGTGCCAGCAGCGCGGAGGGAAGTGGCAATCAGCCCCAGCATTTT
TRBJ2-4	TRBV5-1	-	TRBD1	CASSPFTWDRGIAKNIQYF	TGCGCCAGCAGCCCCTTCACCTGGGACAGGGGGATAGCCAAAAACATTCAGTACTTC
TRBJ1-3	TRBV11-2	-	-	CASSLDHGASGNTIYF	TGTGCCAGCAGCTTAGATCATGGAGCCTCTGGAAACACCATATATTTT
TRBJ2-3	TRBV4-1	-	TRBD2	CASSPSGVTQYF	TGCGCCAGCAGCCCGAGCGGGGTAACGCAGTATTTT
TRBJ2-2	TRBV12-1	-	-	CASSFATPGECGELFF	TGTGCCAGCAGCTTTGCTACCCCAGGGGAGTGCGGGGAGCTGTTTTTT
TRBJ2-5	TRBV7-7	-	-	CASSLSSGAQETQYF	TGTGCTAGCAGCTTAAGTTCAGGGGCGCAAGAGACCCAGTACTTC
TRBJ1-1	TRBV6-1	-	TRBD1	CASSEYATGVKTEAFF	TGTGCCAGCAGTGAATATGCGACAGGGGTGAAAACTGAAGCTTTCTTT
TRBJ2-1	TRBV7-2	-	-	CASSLDQNEQFF	TGTGCCAGCAGCTTAGATCAGAATGAGCAGTTCTTC